The clone carrying this TCR beta chain has only one observation. Documented treatment: oral pan-JAK inhibitor, 5-10 mg twice daily. Extracted from the samples, RNA was reverse transcribed into cDNA to serve as the sequencing template. Assay: immunoSEQ multiplex PCR; the TCRdb copy retains only in-frame clones and omits some. The sample records about 140,000 clones, more than 85% being singletons. This sample is part of a study of CD8+ T cells in alopecia areata. Germline assignment: CDR1 SGHTA and CDR2 FQGNSA. The CDR3 extends over 14 amino acids. Germline trimming cut 5 bases from V and 5 bases from J; bases unmatched to any gene: 4.

V gene TRBV7-2 combines with J gene TRBJ1-5; 9 bases align to TRBD1. The clonotype originates from a human donor with alopecia areata. This sample comprised CD8+ T cells sorted from blood, obtained at week 4, from a patient treated with tofacitinib. The CDR3 reads CASSKWTGDQPQHF. The CDR3 region has the DNA TGTGCCAGCAGCAAATGGACAGGGGATCAGCCCCAGCATTTT.